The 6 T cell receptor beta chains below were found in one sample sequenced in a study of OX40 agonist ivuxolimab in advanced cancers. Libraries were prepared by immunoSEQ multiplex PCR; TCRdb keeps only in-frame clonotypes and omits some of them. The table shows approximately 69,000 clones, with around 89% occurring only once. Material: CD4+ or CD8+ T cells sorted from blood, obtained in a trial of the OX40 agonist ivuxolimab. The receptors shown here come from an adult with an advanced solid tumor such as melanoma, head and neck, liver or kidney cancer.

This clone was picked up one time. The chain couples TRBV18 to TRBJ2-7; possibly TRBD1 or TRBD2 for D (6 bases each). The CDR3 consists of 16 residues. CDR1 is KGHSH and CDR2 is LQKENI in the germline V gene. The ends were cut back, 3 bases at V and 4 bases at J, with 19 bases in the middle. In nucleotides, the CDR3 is TGTGCCAGCTCACCTCCGGGTAGGGGGGTAGGGTACGAGCAGTACTTC. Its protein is CASSPPGRGVGYEQYF.

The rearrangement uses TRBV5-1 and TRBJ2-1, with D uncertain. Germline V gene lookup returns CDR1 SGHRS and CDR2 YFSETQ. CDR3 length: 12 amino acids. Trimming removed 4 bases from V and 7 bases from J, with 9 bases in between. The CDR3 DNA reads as TGCGCCAGCAGCCGGAAAGATAATGAGCAGTTCTTC. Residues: CASSRKDNEQFF.

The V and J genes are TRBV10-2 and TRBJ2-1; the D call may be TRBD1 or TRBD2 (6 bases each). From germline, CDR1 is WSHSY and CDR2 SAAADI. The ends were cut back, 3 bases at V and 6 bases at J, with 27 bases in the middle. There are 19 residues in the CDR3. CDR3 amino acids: CASSEGGRGGGRGFNEQFF. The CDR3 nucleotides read TGCGCCAGCAGTGAAGGAGGGAGAGGGGGAGGCCGCGGTTTCAATGAGCAGTTCTTC.

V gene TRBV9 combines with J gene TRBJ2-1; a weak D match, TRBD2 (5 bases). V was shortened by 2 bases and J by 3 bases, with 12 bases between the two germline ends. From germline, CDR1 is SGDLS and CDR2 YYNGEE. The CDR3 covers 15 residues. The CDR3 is CASSVTSEGYNEQFF. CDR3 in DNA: TGTGCCAGCAGCGTTACGAGTGAGGGCTACAATGAGCAGTTCTTC.

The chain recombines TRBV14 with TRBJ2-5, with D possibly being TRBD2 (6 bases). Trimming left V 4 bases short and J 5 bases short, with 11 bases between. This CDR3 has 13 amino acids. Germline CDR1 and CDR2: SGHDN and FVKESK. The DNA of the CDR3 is TGTGCCAGCAGCCCGGGACTGAGGGAGACCCAGTACTTC. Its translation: CASSPGLRETQYF. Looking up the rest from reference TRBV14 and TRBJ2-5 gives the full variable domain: EAGVTQFPSHSVIEKGQTVTLRCDPISGHDNLYWYRRVMGKEIKFLLHFVKESKQDESGMPNNRFLAERTGGTYSTLKVQPAELEDSGVYFCASSPGLRETQYFGPGTRLLVL.

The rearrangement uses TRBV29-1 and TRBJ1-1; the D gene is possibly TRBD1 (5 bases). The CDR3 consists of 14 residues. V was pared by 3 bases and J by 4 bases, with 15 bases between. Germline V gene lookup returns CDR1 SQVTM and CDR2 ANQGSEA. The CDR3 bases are TGCAGCGTTGATGCGGGGGGTAGACTCACTGAAGCTTTCTTT. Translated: CSVDAGGRLTEAFF.